Shown below are 32 T cell receptor beta chains from a single sample sequenced in a study of post-analysis software for immune sequencing data. General observations from the study: Patients used roughly five TRBV segments, including TRBV5-6, TRBV5-1 and TRBV20-1, more often than controls.

These receptors' targets are unknown. Unique-molecular-identifier-tagged TCR beta cDNA libraries were used. MiXCR, run by TCRdb on the PCR reads, gives a single entry per CDR3 protein. The table records 170,000 or so distinct CDR3 sequences, about 32% of them present only once. The sequenced sample was blood. The source is a girl aged 10 to 17 with multiple sclerosis.

This clonotype was counted a few times. The chain recombines TRBV3-1 with TRBJ1-5; D not certain. Looked up from germline, CDR1 is LGHDT and CDR2 is YNNKEL (reference sequence). V was trimmed by 4 bases and J by 7 bases, leaving 23 bases between them. This CDR3 has 17 amino acids. CDR3 DNA sequence: TGTGCCAGCAGCCTAAACCCTTACACTCCCTCTGGGCAGCCCCAGCATTTT. This sequence encodes CASSLNPYTPSGQPQHF.

In this sample, this clonotype turned up a few times. V is TRBV9 and J is TRBJ1-3, with a tentative D call TRBD1 (5 bases). Germline CDR1 is SGDLS and CDR2 is YYNGEE. There are 17 residues in the CDR3. Trimming left V 3 bases short and J 3 bases short, with 19 bases between. For the CDR3, the DNA is TGTGCCAGCAGCGGCCAGGGAGGTCCGGATAATGGAAACACCATATATTTT. Amino acids: CASSGQGGPDNGNTIYF.

In this sample, this clonotype turned up a few times. The V and J genes are TRBV14 and TRBJ1-2; D is perhaps TRBD1 (5 bases). From germline, CDR1 is SGHDN and CDR2 FVKESK. V lost 4 bases and J 3 bases, leaving 21 bases between the germline ends. The CDR3 sequence is 17 residues long. The CDR3: CASSRDLGRVIDYGYTF. CDR3 nucleotide sequence: TGTGCCAGCAGCCGGGACTTGGGCCGAGTGATCGACTATGGCTACACCTTC.

This clonotype was recorded at least ten times. This chain uses TRBV7-9 with TRBJ2-7; possibly TRBD2 for D (6 bases). Germline lookup yields CDR1 SEHNR and CDR2 FQNEAQ (reference sequence). Trimming took 5 bases from V and 4 from J, leaving 24 bases between them. This CDR3 is 17 amino acids long. DNA for the CDR3: TGTGCCAGCAGCCCCTCGGGACGGACTAAAGCTCTATACGAGCAGTACTTC. It yields the protein CASSPSGRTKALYEQYF.

To note about this clonotype: This may come from a read error, since a much larger clone is one base off. The chain links TRBV18 to TRBJ2-3, with D maybe TRBD2 (5 bases). The CDR3 length is 14 residues. Germline V gene lookup returns CDR1 KGHSH and CDR2 LQKENI. The CDR3 coding sequence is TGTGCCAGCTCCCCTACCGGGATCGGAGATACGCAGTGTTTT. Translation: CASSPTGIGDTQCF. The full variable domain, its missing parts supplied by reference TRBV18 and TRBJ2-3, is NAGVMQNPRHLVRRRGQEARLRCSPMKGHSHVYWYRQLPEEGLKFMVYLQKENIIDESGMPKERFSAEFPKEGPSILRIQQVVRGDSAAYFCASSPTGIGDTQCFGPGTRLTVL.

Points on this clonotype: A much larger clone lies one base from this, so it may be a read error. The CDR3 DNA sequence: TGTGCCATCAGTGAAGGAGAAGGGTCTCGTGAGCAGTACTTC. Encoded protein: CAISEGEGSREQYF. The chain has TRBV10-3 and TRBJ2-7; D is undetermined. Germline-derived CDR1 and CDR2 are ENHRY and SYGVKD. The length of the CDR3 is 14 residues. The V end was cut by 3 bases, the J end by 7 bases, with 16 bases between.

Details on this clonotype: This may arise from a read error, as a much more abundant clone is one base away. CDR3 in amino acids: CASSLDSGTSGYEQYF. The CDR3 DNA reads as TGTGCCAGCAGTTTGGATTCCGGGACTAGCGGCTACGAGCAGTACTTC. The chain is built from TRBV27 and TRBJ2-7; TRBD2 matches at 11 bases. Losses at the gene ends were 3 bases for V and 3 bases for J; bases not matched to a gene: 7. The CDR3 totals 16 residues. CDR1 and CDR2 from the germline V gene are MNHEY and SMNVEV (reference sequence).

The chain recombines TRBV29-1 with TRBJ1-1; TRBD1 is a possible D gene (6 bases). Between the trimmed V and J ends, which lost 6 bases and 5 bases, there was a span of 13 bases. Germline CDR1 reads SQVTM; CDR2 reads ANQGSEA. There are 12 residues in the CDR3. The chain's CDR3 is CSVTGWATEAFF. CDR3 sequence (DNA): TGCAGCGTCACAGGGTGGGCGACTGAAGCTTTCTTT.

This clonotype was counted many times. The J gene is TRBJ2-7, the V gene TRBV7-8, with D unclear. Germline-derived CDR1 and CDR2 are SGHVS and FQNEAQ. The V gene lost 5 bases and the J gene lost 0 bases, with 11 bases spanning the gap. The CDR3 extends over 14 amino acids. Here the CDR3 DNA reads TGTGCCAGCAGCAAGGACGAATCCTCCTACGAGCAGTACTTC. Protein: CASSKDESSYEQYF.

The chain joins TRBV6-5 to TRBJ2-5; TRBD2 agrees at 14 bases. The CDR3 contains 16 residues. The V gene's germline CDR1 is MNHEY and CDR2 SVGAGI. Losses at the gene ends were 6 bases for V and 7 bases for J; bases not matched to a gene: 10. CDR3 nucleotides: TGTGCCAGCAGCTGGACTAGCGGGAGGCCCTCGGGGACCCAGTACTTC. Amino acids: CASSWTSGRPSGTQYF.

The V and J genes are TRBV20-1 and TRBJ2-5; D may be TRBD1 or TRBD2 (5 bases each). Deletions cut 6 bases from V and 5 bases from J, with 13 bases between. The CDR3 covers 12 residues. Germline lookup yields CDR1 DFQATT and CDR2 SNEGSKA (reference sequence). DNA for the CDR3: TGCAGTGCGCCGAGGGGTTGGGAGACCCAGTACTTC. Translating it yields CSAPRGWETQYF.

As for this clonotype: A much larger clone lies a single base off, so this may be a read error. The chain is built from TRBV27 and TRBJ2-5; TRBD2 agrees at 9 bases. V gave up 3 bases and J gave up 11 bases; unmatched junction bases: 13. Germline V gene data show CDR1 as MNHEY and CDR2 as SMNVEV (reference sequence). The CDR3 runs to 15 residues. For the CDR3, the DNA is TGTGCCAGCAGTTTCCTTAGCGGGAGTCCCAATGAGCAGTACTTC. Translated: CASSFLSGSPNEQYF.

About this clonotype itself: This may be a read error: a much more frequent sequence differs by one nucleotide. The chain uses TRBV20-1 and TRBJ1-1; D uncertain. Germline CDR1 DFQATT, CDR2 SNEGSKA (reference sequence). Trimming shortened V by 5 bases and J by 7 bases, and 11 bases separated the two germline ends. This CDR3 contains 11 residues. DNA for the CDR3: TGCAGTGCTCAGGCCGAGTATGAAGCTTTCTTT. Translating gives CSAQAEYEAFF.

The sample holds many counts of this clonotype. V usage is TRBV2 and J usage is TRBJ2-1; D perhaps matches TRBD1 (5 bases). The CDR3 length is 14 residues. Germline values: CDR1 SNHLY, CDR2 FYNNEI. With 3 bases removed from V and 10 bases from J, the gap between germline ends came to 16 bases. The CDR3 DNA reads as TGTGCCAGCAGTGAGTTGGAAGGGGCCAACGAGCAGTTCTTC. Its translation: CASSELEGANEQFF.

About this clonotype: Being one base from a much bigger clone, this may be a read error. V and J are TRBV7-8 and TRBJ2-5, with 12 bases fitting TRBD1. The end of the DNA fits TRBJ2-7 better, so the J call may be wrong. Germline V gives CDR1 SGHVS, CDR2 FQNEAQ. The CDR3 runs 16 residues. The CDR3 protein is CASSLVTGTGGHEQYF. The DNA for the CDR3 is TGTGCCAGCAGCTTAGTGACCGGGACAGGGGGCCACGAGCAGTACTTC.

The chain combines TRBV12-3 or TRBV12-4 with TRBJ2-1; D not certain. V lost 2 bases and J lost 5, with 19 bases in between. This CDR3 contains 17 residues. Here the CDR3 DNA reads TGTGCCAGCAGTTTAAGTGCCTTGACCGGGCTAAACAATGAGCAGTTCTTC. Translating gives CASSLSALTGLNNEQFF.

At least ten counts were recorded for this clonotype. The chain has TRBV4-1 and TRBJ2-7; D call uncertain. V lost 0 bases, J lost 3 bases, and 6 bases lay in between. Germline V gives CDR1 MGHRA, CDR2 YSYEKL. The CDR3 is made up of 13 amino acids. CDR3 coding DNA: TGCGCCAGCAGCCAAGAGGGGTTCTACGAGCAGTACTTC. This translates into CASSQEGFYEQYF.

A note on this clonotype: It may be a read error: a sequence one base away is much more abundant. The chain joins TRBV4-1 to TRBJ2-7; 7 bases are shared with TRBD1. The length of the CDR3 is 14 residues. Germline V gives CDR1 MGHRA, CDR2 YSYEKL. V lost 6 bases, J lost 4 bases, and 9 bases stayed unmatched. CDR3 sequence reads: CASSRIEGQYEQYF. The DNA of the CDR3 is TGCGCCAGCAGTCGAATCGAGGGACAGTACGAGCAGTACTTC.

This chain joins TRBV18 and TRBJ2-7; 7 bases agree with TRBD2. V trimming: 6 bases; J trimming: 4 bases; junction bases outside the gene matches: 9. This CDR3 has 14 residues. Germline CDR1 reads KGHSH; CDR2 reads LQKENI. CDR3 nucleotides: TGTGCCAGCTCTCGAAGTAGCGGGCCGTACGAGCAGTACTTC. This sequence encodes CASSRSSGPYEQYF.

This clonotype was counted at least ten times. This chain connects TRBV20-1 to TRBJ1-6; TRBD1 matches 10 bases. From germline, CDR1 is DFQATT and CDR2 SNEGSKA (reference sequence). The CDR3 sequence is 15 residues long. V dropped 2 bases and J dropped 8; count of bases not matched to a gene: 6. CDR3 region: CSARNDGTGDSPLHF. The CDR3 DNA reads TGCAGTGCTAGAAACGACGGGACAGGGGATTCACCCCTCCACTTT.

J is TRBJ2-1 and V is TRBV7-3; 8 positions agree with TRBD1. This CDR3 region has 14 residues. After removal of 5 bases from V and 8 bases from J, the junction contained 8 bases not matched to a gene. Germline V gives CDR1 SGHTA, CDR2 FQGTGA. Written as DNA, the CDR3 is TGTGCCAGCAGCCCCGGACAGGGAAGGGATGAGCAGTTCTTC. Protein: CASSPGQGRDEQFF.

This chain links TRBV3-1 with TRBJ2-1; TRBD1 matches at 7 bases. This CDR3 has 13 amino acids. V was clipped by 5 bases and J by 10 bases; unmatched bases: 8. Germline assignment: CDR1 LGHDT and CDR2 YNNKEL (reference sequence). Here the CDR3 reads CASSEQKGAEQFF. CDR3 bases: TGTGCCAGCAGCGAACAGAAGGGGGCGGAGCAGTTCTTC.

The table lists this clonotype with many counts. The genes are TRBV12-3 or TRBV12-4 and TRBJ2-3; a weak D match, TRBD2 (6 bases). V lost 7 bases to trimming and J lost 7 bases, with 18 bases between them. The CDR3 totals 14 residues. The CDR3 nucleotides are TGTGCCAGCACCCTAGCCCGGAGGGGTAATACGCAGTATTTT. Translation gives CASTLARRGNTQYF.

On this clonotype: A much bigger clone sits one base away, suggesting this may be a read error. The chain uses TRBV11-2 and TRBJ2-2; 8 nucleotides line up with TRBD1. The germline V gene encodes CDR1 SGHAT and CDR2 FQNNGV. V shed 5 bases, J shed 0 bases, and the junction held 8 bases outside the gene matches. This CDR3 has 17 amino acids. The DNA of the CDR3 is TGTGCCAGCAGCCCAATTCAGGACAGGGCGAACACCGGGGAGCTGTTTTTT. Residues: CASSPIQDRANTGELFF.

This clonotype was counted a few times. The chain joins TRBV28 to TRBJ2-7; 9 nucleotides agree with TRBD1. The germline V gene encodes CDR1 MDHEN and CDR2 SYDVKM. The CDR3 length is 14 residues. The V gene end was trimmed by 8 bases and the J gene end by 5 bases; junction bases not matched to a gene: 10. CDR3 loop: CASVSGTGKDEQYF. CDR3 sequence (DNA): TGTGCCAGCGTCTCCGGGACAGGGAAGGACGAGCAGTACTTC.

This clonotype was seen many times. The chain couples TRBV7-3 to TRBJ2-7; D remains unclear. The CDR3 runs to 14 residues. Trimming pared 4 bases from V and 3 bases from J, leaving 13 bases between. Germline loops: CDR1 SGHTA, CDR2 FQGTGA. CDR3 DNA: TGTGCCAGCAGCTCGCGACAACTTTTCTACGAGCAGTACTTC. Its translation is CASSSRQLFYEQYF.

This clonotype was counted a few times. V gene TRBV27 combines with J gene TRBJ2-2, with a tentative D call TRBD2 (6 bases). CDR1 and CDR2 (germline): MNHEY, SMNVEV (reference sequence). V gave up 3 bases and J gave up 7 bases, with 15 bases separating them. The CDR3 covers 15 residues. The CDR3 nucleotides are TGTGCCAGCAGTTTTAGGAGGGATCCGGGCGGGGAGCTGTTTTTT. It yields the protein CASSFRRDPGGELFF.

This clonotype was seen repeatedly, ten times or more. The chain has TRBV3-1 and TRBJ2-1; tentatively, D is TRBD2 (6 bases). The CDR3 spans 15 residues. V was pared by 7 bases and J by 4 bases, with 17 bases between. Germline assignment: CDR1 LGHDT and CDR2 YNNKEL (reference sequence). The CDR3 loop reads CASTDRRGGYNEQFF. CDR3 sequence (DNA): TGTGCCAGCACGGATAGGAGGGGCGGATACAATGAGCAGTTCTTC.

CDR3 amino acids: CASSPPTDRTGEQYF. CDR3 DNA: TGTGCCAGCTCACCACCCACGGACAGAACGGGGGAGCAGTACTTC. V gene TRBV18 combines with J gene TRBJ2-7, with D maybe TRBD1 (6 bases). CDR3 length: 15 residues. Germline CDR1 and CDR2: KGHSH and LQKENI. V was pared by 0 bases and J by 7 bases, with 16 bases between.

To note about this clonotype: This may be a read error, as it is one base from a much larger clone. The rearrangement links TRBV29-1 to TRBJ2-7; TRBD2 matches 8 bases. With V trimmed by 8 bases and J by 7 bases, 10 bases remained unmatched. Germline CDR1 reads SQVTM; CDR2 reads ANQGSEA. CDR3 length: 12 amino acids. CDR3: CSHRGGADEQYF. The CDR3 DNA sequence: TGCAGCCATCGGGGGGGGGCTGATGAGCAGTACTTC.

Only a few counts were recorded for this clonotype. The chain recombines TRBV6-6 with TRBJ1-1; no clear D gene. This CDR3 spans 12 amino acids. Germline assignment: CDR1 MNHNY and CDR2 SVGAGI (reference sequence). With 2 bases removed from V and 0 bases from J, the gap between germline ends came to 1 base. The CDR3 region is CASSYLNTEAFF. In nucleotides, the CDR3 is TGTGCCAGCAGTTACCTGAACACTGAAGCTTTCTTT.

A remark on this clonotype: A much bigger clone sits one base away, suggesting this may be a read error. This chain joins TRBV27 and TRBJ2-1; TRBD2 matches 7 bases. This CDR3 contains 15 residues. CDR1 is MNHEY and CDR2 is SMNVEV in the germline V gene (reference sequence). Unmatched junction bases numbered 15, after V lost 4 bases and J lost 12 bases. CDR3 in amino acids: CASSSPGRVDDAQFF. In nucleotides, the CDR3 is TGTGCCAGCAGTTCCCCGGGGAGGGTTGACGATGCGCAGTTCTTC.